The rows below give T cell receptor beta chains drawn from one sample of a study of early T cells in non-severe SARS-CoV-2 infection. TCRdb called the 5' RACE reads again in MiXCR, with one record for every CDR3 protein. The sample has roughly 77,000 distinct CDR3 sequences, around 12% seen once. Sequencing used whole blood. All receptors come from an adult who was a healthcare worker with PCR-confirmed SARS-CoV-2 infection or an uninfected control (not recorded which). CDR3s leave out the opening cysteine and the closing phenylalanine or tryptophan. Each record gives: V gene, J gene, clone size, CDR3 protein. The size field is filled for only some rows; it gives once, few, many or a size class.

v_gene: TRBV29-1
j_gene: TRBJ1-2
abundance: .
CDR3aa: SVVSTGRFTEGYGYT

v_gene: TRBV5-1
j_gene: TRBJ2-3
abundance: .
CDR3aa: ASRRGSSTDTQY

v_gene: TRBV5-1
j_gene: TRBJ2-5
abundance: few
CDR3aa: ASSPRTGGQETQY

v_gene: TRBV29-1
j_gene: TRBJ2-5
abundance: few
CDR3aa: SATPTISTLRETQY

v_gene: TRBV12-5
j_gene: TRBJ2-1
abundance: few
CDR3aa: ASGLTGGGLNEQF

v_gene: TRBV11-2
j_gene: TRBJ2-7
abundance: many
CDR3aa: ASSLDFSSYEQY

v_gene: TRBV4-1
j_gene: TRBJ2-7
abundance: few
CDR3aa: ASSPTSGDYEQY

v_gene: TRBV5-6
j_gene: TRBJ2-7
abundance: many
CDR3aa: ASGRSLSSYEQY

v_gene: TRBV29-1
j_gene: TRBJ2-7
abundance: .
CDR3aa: SAAGTYEQY

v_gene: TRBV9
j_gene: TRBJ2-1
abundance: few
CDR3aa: ASSVEGAILNEQF

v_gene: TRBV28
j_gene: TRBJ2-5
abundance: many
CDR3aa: ASSEGGQLQETQY

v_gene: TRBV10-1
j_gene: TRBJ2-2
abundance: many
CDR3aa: ASQRGGGGELF

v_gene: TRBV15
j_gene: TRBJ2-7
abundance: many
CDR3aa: ATSRGTGVTYEQY

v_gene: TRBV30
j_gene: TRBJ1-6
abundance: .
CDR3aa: AWTSDRGPSSYNSPLH

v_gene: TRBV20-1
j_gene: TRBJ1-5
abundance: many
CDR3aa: SARDPQGVAQPQH

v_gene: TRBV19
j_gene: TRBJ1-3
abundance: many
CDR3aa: ASSMGRGASGNTIY

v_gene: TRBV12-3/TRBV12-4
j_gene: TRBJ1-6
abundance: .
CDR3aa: ASSLGANSPLH

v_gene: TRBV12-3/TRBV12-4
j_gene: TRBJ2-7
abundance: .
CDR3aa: ASSLAGGPSYEQY

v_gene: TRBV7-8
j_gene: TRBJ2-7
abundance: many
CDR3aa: ASNSIRGNHEQY

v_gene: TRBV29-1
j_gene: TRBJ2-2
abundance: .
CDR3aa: SVESGELF

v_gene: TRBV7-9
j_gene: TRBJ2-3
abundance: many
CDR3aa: ASSLSQAAY

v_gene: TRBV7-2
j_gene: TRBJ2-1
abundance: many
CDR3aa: ASSPGYNEQF

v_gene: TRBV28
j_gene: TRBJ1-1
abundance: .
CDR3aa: ASNQVNTEAF

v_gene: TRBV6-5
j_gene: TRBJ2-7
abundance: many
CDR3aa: ASSFTWGSSYEQY

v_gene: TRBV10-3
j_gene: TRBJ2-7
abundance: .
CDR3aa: AISPGTGTHEQY

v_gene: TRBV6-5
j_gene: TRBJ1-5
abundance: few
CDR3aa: ASSPDRDQSQPQH

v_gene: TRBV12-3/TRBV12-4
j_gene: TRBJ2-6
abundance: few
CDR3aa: ASSPSAGGAGANVLT

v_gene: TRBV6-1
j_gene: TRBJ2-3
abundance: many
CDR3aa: ASSVLTSGGGYTDTQY

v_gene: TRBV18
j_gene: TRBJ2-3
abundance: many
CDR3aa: ASSPTGASRTDTQY

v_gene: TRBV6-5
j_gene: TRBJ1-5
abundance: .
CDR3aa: ASSYGTGLQPQH

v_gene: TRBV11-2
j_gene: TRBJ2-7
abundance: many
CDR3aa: ASSLGDRSDYEQY

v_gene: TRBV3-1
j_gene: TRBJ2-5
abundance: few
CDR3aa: ASSQAQVAQETQY

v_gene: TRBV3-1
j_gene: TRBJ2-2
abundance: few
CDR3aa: ASSLTGTTNTGELF